These 14 T cell receptor beta chains were sequenced from one sample in a study of OX40 agonist ivuxolimab in advanced cancers. The table came from immunoSEQ multiplex PCR; TCRdb's copy has only in-frame clones and leaves some out. Here the sample spans over 45,000 clones, 65% to 85% being singletons. This sample comprised CD4+ or CD8+ T cells sorted from blood, obtained in a trial of the OX40 agonist ivuxolimab. These receptors originate from an adult with an advanced solid tumor such as melanoma, head and neck, liver or kidney cancer.

The chain is built from TRBV5-1 and TRBJ1-4; 9 nucleotides line up with TRBD1. Germline CDR1 is SGHRS and CDR2 is YFSETQ. This CDR3 spans 16 amino acids. The V and J ends lost 3 bases and 7 bases, in that order; junction bases with no gene match: 10. CDR3: CASSSTGGSVREKLFF. In nucleotides, the CDR3 is TGCGCCAGCAGCTCGACAGGGGGGAGTGTCCGTGAAAAACTGTTTTTT. Full variable domain (rest looked up from reference TRBV5-1 and TRBJ1-4): KAGVTQTPRYLIKTRGQQVTLSCSPISGHRSVSWYQQTPGQGLQFLFEYFSETQRNKGNFPGRFSGRQFSNSRSEMNVSTLELGDSALYLCASSSTGGSVREKLFFGSGTQLSVL.

The rearrangement uses TRBV30 and TRBJ2-3; D is possibly TRBD1 (5 bases). Trimming stripped 8 bases from V and 1 base from J, with 13 bases between. The germline gives CDR1 GTSNPN, CDR2 SVGIG (reference sequence). The CDR3 totals 13 residues. CDR3 protein: CAQAGAGTDTQYF. The CDR3 nucleotides are TGTGCCCAGGCTGGGGCCGGCACAGATACGCAGTATTTT. The variable domain in full, completed from reference TRBV30 and TRBJ2-3, reads SQTIHQWPATLVQPVGSPLSLECTVEGTSNPNLYWYRQAAGRGLQLLFYSVGIGQISSEVPQNLSASRPQDRQFILSSKKLLLSDSGFYLCAQAGAGTDTQYFGPGTRLTVL.

The chain is built from TRBV7-9 and TRBJ2-7, with 11 bases that match TRBD1. The V and J ends lost 2 bases and 4 bases, in that order; junction bases with no gene match: 7. Per germline, CDR1 SEHNR and CDR2 FQNEAQ (reference sequence). The CDR3 is made up of 16 amino acids. In DNA, the CDR3 is TGTGCCAGCAGCTTAAGCTGGACAGGGGGCCGATACGAGCAGTACTTC. Its protein is CASSLSWTGGRYEQYF.

This sequence joins TRBV19 and TRBJ1-1; D remains unclear. Trimming took off 3 bases at V and 1 base at J, with 0 bases between the two ends. Germline V gene sequence: CDR1 LNHDA, CDR2 SQIVND (reference sequence). CDR3 length equals 11 residues. The CDR3 DNA reads as TGTGCCAGTAGTATGAACACTGAAGCTTTCTTT. Translated: CASSMNTEAFF.

DNA for the CDR3: TGTGCCAGTAGCGCCGACACCGGGGAGCTGTTTTTT. Translation gives CASSADTGELFF. This chain joins TRBV2 and TRBJ2-2; D possibly corresponds to TRBD2 (5 bases). Trimming pared 9 bases from V and 3 bases from J, leaving 8 bases between. The CDR3 runs 12 residues. CDR1 is SNHLY and CDR2 is FYNNEI in the germline V gene.

This clone was picked up one time. The chain combines TRBV5-1 with TRBJ2-7; 7 bases agree with TRBD1. CDR3 length: 14 residues. Trimming removed 0 bases from V and 5 bases from J; junction bases left unmatched: 5. The germline V gene has CDR1 SGHRS and CDR2 YFSETQ. The CDR3 loop reads CASSLGGTANEQYF. CDR3 in DNA: TGCGCCAGCAGCTTGGGGGGGACAGCTAACGAGCAGTACTTC.

This clone was detected only a few times. The rearrangement links TRBV7-3 to TRBJ2-3, with D perhaps assigned TRBD1 or TRBD2 (5 bases each). This CDR3 is built from 15 residues. Germline V CDR1 and CDR2: SGHTA, FQGTGA. V gave up 1 base and J gave up 5 bases, with 13 bases separating them. The CDR3 DNA reads as TGTGCCAGCAGCTTAATGGGACCTGCGGGAGATACGCAGTATTTT. Residues: CASSLMGPAGDTQYF.

The chain employs TRBV27 and TRBJ2-3; 13 bases are a match to TRBD2. The CDR3 runs to 15 residues. V shed 7 bases and J 4 bases; nucleotides not matched to a gene: 5. The V gene's germline CDR1 is MNHEY and CDR2 SMNVEV (reference sequence). The CDR3 loop is CASTLTSGRSDTQYF. The CDR3 bases are TGTGCCAGCACCTTGACTAGCGGGAGGTCAGATACGCAGTATTTT.

This chain joins TRBV7-3 and TRBJ2-5; D gene unclear. The CDR3 consists of 13 residues. V was clipped by 6 bases and J by 3 bases, with 11 bases between them. Germline CDR1 reads SGHTA; CDR2 reads FQGTGA. The CDR3 DNA reads as TGTGCCAGCAGTCAAGACACGAAAGAGACCCAGTACTTC. Amino acid sequence: CASSQDTKETQYF. The whole variable domain, filled in from reference TRBV7-3 and TRBJ2-5, reads GAGVSQTPSNKVTEKGKYVELRCDPISGHTALYWYRQSLGQGPEFLIYFQGTGAADDSGLPNDRFFAVRPEGSVSTLKIQRTERGDSAVYLCASSQDTKETQYFGPGTRLLVL.

This clone was seen a handful of times. V gene TRBV28 combines with J gene TRBJ1-3; TRBD1 matches 9 bases. There are 15 residues in the CDR3. V lost 6 bases to trimming and J lost 4 bases; unmatched junction nucleotides: 7. Per the germline V gene, CDR1 is MDHEN and CDR2 is SYDVKM. The DNA for the CDR3 is TGTGCCAGCAGAGAGACCGGGACAGGGGGAAACACCATATATTTT. Protein: CASRETGTGGNTIYF.

The chain has TRBV4-1 and TRBJ1-6, with a possible D match to TRBD1 (5 bases). Germline V lookup: CDR1 MGHRA, CDR2 YSYEKL. The CDR3 loop spans 19 amino acids. V lost 0 bases, J lost 3 bases, and 18 bases lay in between. CDR3 protein: CASSQESGNIESYNSPLHF. The CDR3 DNA sequence: TGCGCCAGCAGCCAAGAATCAGGGAATATTGAGAGCTATAATTCACCCCTCCACTTT.

V is TRBV5-5 and J is TRBJ1-1; no clear D. Germline V lookup: CDR1 SGHKS, CDR2 YYEKEE (reference sequence). This CDR3 spans 13 amino acids. Trimming took 2 bases from V and 4 from J, leaving 9 bases between them. CDR3: CASSLPAVTEAFF. DNA of the CDR3: TGTGCCAGCAGCTTACCGGCTGTCACTGAAGCTTTCTTT. The full variable domain, with the rest looked up from reference TRBV5-5 and TRBJ1-1, is DAGVTQSPTHLIKTRGQQVTLRCSPISGHKSVSWYQQVLGQGPQFIFQYYEKEERGRGNFPDRFSARQFPNYSSELNVNALLLGDSALYLCASSLPAVTEAFFGQGTRLTVV.

This clone was picked up a small number of times. This rearrangement joins TRBV15 to TRBJ2-7, with D perhaps matching TRBD2 (7 bases). The V end was cut by 0 bases, the J end by 7 bases, with 19 bases between. CDR1 and CDR2 from the germline V gene are LNHNV and YYDKDF (reference sequence). The CDR3 sequence is 16 residues long. The CDR3 nucleotides read TGTGCCACCAGCAGAGATACGGGGGGAAGGGGGGGTGAGCAGTACTTC. It codes for CATSRDTGGRGGEQYF.

The chain employs TRBV15 and TRBJ2-3, with D unresolved. The CDR3 runs to 15 residues. From germline, CDR1 is LNHNV and CDR2 YYDKDF (reference sequence). The V gene lost 0 bases and the J gene lost 6 bases, with 13 bases spanning the gap. This chain's CDR3 is CATSREQLGWDTQYF. The CDR3 DNA reads TGTGCCACCAGCAGAGAACAGTTAGGTTGGGATACGCAGTATTTT.